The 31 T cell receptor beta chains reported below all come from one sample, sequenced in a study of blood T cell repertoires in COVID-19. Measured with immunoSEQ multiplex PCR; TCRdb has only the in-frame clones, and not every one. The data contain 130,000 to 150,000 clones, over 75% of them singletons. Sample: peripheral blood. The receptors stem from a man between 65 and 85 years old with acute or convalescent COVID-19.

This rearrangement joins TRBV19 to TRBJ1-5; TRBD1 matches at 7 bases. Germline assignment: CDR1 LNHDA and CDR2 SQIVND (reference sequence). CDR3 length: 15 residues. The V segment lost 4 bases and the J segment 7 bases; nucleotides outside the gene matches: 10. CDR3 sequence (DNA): TGTGCCAGTAGTAACCGGGACAGAGTAGGACAGCCCCAGCATTTT. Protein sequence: CASSNRDRVGQPQHF.

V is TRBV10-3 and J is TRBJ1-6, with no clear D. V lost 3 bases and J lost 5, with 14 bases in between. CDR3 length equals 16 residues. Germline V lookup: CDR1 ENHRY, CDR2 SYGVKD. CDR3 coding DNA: TGTGCCATCAGTGAAGAGAGGGCCGTAAATAATTCACCCCTCCACTTT. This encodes CAISEERAVNNSPLHF.

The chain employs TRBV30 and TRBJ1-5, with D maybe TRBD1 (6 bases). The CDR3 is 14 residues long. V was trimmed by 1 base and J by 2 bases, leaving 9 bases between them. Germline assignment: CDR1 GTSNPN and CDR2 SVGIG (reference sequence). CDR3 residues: CAWSAGVGNQPQHF. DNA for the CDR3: TGTGCCTGGAGTGCAGGGGTCGGCAATCAGCCCCAGCATTTT.

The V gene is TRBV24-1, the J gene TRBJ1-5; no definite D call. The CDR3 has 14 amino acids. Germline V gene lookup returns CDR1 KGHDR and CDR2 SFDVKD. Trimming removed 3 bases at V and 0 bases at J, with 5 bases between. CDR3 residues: CATSDVHSNQPQHF. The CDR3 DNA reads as TGTGCCACCAGTGATGTCCATAGCAATCAGCCCCAGCATTTT.

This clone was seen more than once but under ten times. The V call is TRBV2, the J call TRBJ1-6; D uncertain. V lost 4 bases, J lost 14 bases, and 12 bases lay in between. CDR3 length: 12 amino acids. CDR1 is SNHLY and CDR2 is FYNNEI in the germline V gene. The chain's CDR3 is CASSGTRATLHF. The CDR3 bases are TGTGCCAGCAGTGGGACTCGTGCGACCCTCCACTTT.

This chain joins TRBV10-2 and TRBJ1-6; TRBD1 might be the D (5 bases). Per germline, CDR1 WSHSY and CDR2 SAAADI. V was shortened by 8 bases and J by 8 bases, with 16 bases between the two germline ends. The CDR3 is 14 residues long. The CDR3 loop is CASLDPGMDSPLHF. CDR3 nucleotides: TGCGCCAGCCTCGATCCAGGGATGGATTCACCCCTCCACTTT.

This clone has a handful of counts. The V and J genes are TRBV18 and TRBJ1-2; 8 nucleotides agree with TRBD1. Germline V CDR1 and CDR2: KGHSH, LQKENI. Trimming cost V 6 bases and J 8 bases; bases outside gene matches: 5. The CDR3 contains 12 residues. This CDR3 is CASSADREGYTF. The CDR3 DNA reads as TGTGCCAGCTCTGCGGACAGGGAGGGCTACACCTTC.

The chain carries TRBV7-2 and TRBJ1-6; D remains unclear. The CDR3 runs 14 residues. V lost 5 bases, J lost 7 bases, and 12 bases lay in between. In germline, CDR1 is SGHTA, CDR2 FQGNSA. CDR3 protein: CASSVTLRNSPLHF. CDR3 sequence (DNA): TGTGCCAGCAGCGTAACACTAAGAAATTCACCCCTCCACTTT.

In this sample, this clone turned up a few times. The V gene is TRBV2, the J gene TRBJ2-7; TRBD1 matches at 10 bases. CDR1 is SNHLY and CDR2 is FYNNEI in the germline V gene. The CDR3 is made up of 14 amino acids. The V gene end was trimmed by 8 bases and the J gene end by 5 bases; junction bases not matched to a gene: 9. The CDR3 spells CASGEGTGVDEQYF. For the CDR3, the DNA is TGTGCCAGCGGGGAGGGGACAGGGGTCGACGAGCAGTACTTC.

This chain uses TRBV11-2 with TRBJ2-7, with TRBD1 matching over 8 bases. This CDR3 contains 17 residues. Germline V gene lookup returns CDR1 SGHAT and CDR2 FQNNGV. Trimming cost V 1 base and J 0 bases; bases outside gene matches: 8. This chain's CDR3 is CASSLGGQGIISYEQYF. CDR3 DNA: TGTGCCAGCAGCTTAGGTGGACAGGGCATTATCTCCTACGAGCAGTACTTC.

The CDR3 bases are TGTGCCAGCAGAACGCGCCCGGGACAGGGTACTGAAGCTTTCTTT. Its protein is CASRTRPGQGTEAFF. The chain has TRBV7-8 and TRBJ1-1; TRBD1 aligns across 9 bases. Germline V gives CDR1 SGHVS, CDR2 FQNEAQ. V dropped 6 bases and J dropped 5; count of bases not matched to a gene: 10. The CDR3 has 15 amino acids.

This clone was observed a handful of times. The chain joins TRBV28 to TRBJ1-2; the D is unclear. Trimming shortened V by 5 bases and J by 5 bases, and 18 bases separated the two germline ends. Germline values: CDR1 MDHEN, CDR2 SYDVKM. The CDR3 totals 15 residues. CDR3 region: CASSNNGRRAYGYTF. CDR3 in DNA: TGTGCCAGCAGTAACAATGGACGGCGGGCGTATGGCTACACCTTC.

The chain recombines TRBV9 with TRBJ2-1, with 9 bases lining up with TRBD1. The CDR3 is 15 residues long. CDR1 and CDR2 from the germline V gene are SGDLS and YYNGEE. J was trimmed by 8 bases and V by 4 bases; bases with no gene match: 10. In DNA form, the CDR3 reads TGTGCCAGCAGCCGGGGGACAGGGACGGTCGATGAGCAGTTCTTC. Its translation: CASSRGTGTVDEQFF.

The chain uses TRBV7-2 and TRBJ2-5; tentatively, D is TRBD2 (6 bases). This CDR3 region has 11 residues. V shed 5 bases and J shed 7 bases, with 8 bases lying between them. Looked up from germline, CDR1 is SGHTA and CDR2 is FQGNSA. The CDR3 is CASSPGGTQYF. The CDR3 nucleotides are TGTGCCAGCAGCCCCGGGGGGACCCAGTACTTC.

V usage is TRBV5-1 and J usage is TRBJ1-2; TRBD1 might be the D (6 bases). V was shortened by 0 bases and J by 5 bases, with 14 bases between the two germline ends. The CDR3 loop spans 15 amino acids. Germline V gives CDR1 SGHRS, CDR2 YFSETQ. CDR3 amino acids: CASSLGQATGYGYTF. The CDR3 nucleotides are TGCGCCAGCAGCTTGGGACAGGCCACTGGGTATGGCTACACCTTC.

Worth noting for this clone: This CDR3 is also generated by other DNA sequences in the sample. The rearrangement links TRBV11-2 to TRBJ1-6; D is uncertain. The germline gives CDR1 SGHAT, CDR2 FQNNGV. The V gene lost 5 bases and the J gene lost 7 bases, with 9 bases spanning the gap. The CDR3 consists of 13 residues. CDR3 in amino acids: CASSPQRNSPLHF. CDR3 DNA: TGTGCCAGCAGCCCTCAGCGCAATTCACCCCTCCACTTT.

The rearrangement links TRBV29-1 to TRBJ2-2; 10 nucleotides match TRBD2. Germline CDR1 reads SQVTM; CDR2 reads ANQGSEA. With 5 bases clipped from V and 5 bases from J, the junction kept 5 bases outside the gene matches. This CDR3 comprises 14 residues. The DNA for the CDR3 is TGCAGCGTTCTCGGACTAGCGGATACCGGGGAGCTGTTTTTT. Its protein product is CSVLGLADTGELFF.

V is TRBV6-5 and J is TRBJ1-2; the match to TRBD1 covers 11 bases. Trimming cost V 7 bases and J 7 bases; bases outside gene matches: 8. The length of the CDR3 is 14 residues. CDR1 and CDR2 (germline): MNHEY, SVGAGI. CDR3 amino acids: CASTWTGGVRGYTF. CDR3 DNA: TGTGCCAGCACCTGGACAGGGGGCGTTCGTGGCTACACCTTC.

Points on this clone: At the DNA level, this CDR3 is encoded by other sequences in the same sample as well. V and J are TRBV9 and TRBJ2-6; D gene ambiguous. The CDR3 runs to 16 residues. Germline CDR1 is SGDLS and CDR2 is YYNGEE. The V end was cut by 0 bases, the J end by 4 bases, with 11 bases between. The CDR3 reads CASSVDGASGANVLTF. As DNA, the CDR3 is TGTGCCAGCAGCGTAGATGGAGCATCGGGGGCCAACGTCCTGACTTTC.

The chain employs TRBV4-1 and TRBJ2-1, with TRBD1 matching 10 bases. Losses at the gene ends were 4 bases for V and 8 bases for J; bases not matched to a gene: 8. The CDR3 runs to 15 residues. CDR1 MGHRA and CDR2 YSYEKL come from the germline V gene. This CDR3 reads CASSLGQGTRDEQFF. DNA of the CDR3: TGCGCCAGCAGCCTGGGACAGGGGACCCGGGATGAGCAGTTCTTC.

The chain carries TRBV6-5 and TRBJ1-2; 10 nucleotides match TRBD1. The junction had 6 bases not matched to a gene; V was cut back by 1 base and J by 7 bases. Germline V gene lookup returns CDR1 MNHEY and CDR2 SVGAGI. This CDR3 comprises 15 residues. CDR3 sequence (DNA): TGTGCCAGCAGTTACTTTGACAGGGGGCGGCGTGGCTACACCTTC. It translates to CASSYFDRGRRGYTF.

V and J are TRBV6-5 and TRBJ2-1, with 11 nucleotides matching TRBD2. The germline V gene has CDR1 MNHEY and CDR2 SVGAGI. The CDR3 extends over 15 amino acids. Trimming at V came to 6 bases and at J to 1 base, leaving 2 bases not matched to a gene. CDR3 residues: CASRGLAGSYNEQFF. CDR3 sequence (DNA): TGTGCCAGCAGAGGACTAGCGGGTTCCTACAATGAGCAGTTCTTC.

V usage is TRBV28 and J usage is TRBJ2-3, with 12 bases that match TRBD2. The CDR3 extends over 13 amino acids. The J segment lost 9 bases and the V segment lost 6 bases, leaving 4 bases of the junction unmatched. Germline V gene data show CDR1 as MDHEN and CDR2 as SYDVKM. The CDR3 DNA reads TGTGCCAGCAGGACTAGCGGGAGAGACACGCAGTATTTT. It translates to CASRTSGRDTQYF.

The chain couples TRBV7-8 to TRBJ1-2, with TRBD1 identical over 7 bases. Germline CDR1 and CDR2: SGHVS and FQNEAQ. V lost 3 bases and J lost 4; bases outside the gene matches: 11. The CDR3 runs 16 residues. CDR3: CASSFRDSISPYGYTF. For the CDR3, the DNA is TGTGCCAGCAGCTTCCGGGACAGTATTAGTCCCTATGGCTACACCTTC.

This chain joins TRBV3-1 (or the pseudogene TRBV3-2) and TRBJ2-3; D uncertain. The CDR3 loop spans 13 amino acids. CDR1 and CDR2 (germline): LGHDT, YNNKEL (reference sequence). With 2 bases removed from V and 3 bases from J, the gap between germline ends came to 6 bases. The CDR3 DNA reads TGTGCCAGCAGCCAACGAGGTACAGATACGCAGTATTTT. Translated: CASSQRGTDTQYF.

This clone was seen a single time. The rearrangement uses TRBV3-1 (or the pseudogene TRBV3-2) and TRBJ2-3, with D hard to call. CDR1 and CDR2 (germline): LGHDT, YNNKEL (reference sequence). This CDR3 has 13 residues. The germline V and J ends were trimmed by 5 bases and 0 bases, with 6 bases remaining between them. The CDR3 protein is CASSVSSTDTQYF. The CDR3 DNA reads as TGTGCCAGCAGCGTCTCTAGCACAGATACGCAGTATTTT.

Here the CDR3 DNA reads TGTGCCACCAGTGACCTGCGACAGGGTGGACCCACCGGGGAGCTGTTTTTT. Translation gives CATSDLRQGGPTGELFF. The rearrangement joins TRBV24-1 to TRBJ2-2; 7 bases are shared with TRBD1. Germline CDR1 reads KGHDR; CDR2 reads SFDVKD. This CDR3 is built from 17 residues. The trim removed 4 bases at V and 4 bases at J, leaving 11 bases unmatched.

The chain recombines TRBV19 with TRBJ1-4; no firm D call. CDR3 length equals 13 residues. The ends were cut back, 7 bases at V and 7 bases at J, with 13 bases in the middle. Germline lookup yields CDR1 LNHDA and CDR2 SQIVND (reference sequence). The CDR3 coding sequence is TGTGCCAGTAAAAGGGAGAGGGCTGAAAAACTGTTTTTT. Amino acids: CASKRERAEKLFF.

The CDR3 nucleotides read TGTGCCAGCAGCCATGAACTGTCTGGAAACACCATATATTTT. It is translated as CASSHELSGNTIYF. J is TRBJ1-3 and V is TRBV3-1 (or the pseudogene TRBV3-2); D unresolved. The V end lost 3 bases, the J end lost 1 base, and 7 bases lay between the germline ends. Germline CDR1 reads LGHDT; CDR2 reads YNNKEL (reference sequence). This CDR3 contains 14 residues.

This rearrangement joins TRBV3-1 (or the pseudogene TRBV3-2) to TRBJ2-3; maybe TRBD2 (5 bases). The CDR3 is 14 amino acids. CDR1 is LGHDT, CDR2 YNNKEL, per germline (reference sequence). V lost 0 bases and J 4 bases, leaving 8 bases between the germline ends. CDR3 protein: CASSQDQAADTQYF. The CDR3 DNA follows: TGTGCCAGCAGCCAAGATCAAGCGGCAGATACGCAGTATTTT.

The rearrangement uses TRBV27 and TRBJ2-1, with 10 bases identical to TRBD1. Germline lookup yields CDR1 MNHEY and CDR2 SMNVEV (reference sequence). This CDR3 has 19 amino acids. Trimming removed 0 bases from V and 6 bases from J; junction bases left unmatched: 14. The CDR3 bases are TGTGCCAGCAGTTTATCCGGGACAGGGGTGGGCACAGGGAGCAATGAGCAGTTCTTC. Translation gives CASSLSGTGVGTGSNEQFF.